This T cell receptor beta chain was identified in a study of blood T cell repertoires in COVID-19. Overall study: Specimens from acute and convalescent COVID-19 originated in the United States, Italy and Spain. Sample material is recorded as cDNA or gDNA derived from T cells, B-cell-depleted T cells, or PBMCs.

In the authors' methods: It was from reference gene primer amplification that nucleated cell counts were estimated. Assay used: immunoSEQ multiplex PCR; TCRdb lists only in-frame clones, some missing. The V and J calls and clone size come from that table; D and trimming were worked out from the DNA. There are about 300,000 clones in the sample; around 86% occur only once, and about 1.2% lies in the top ten. CDR1 SGDLS and CDR2 YYNGEE come from the germline V gene. Trimming shortened V by 3 bases and J by 3 bases, and 13 bases separated the two germline ends. The CDR3 extends over 15 amino acids. The V call is TRBV9, the J call TRBJ2-1, with D perhaps TRBD2 (5 bases). The origin of this receptor is a man in his 70s with acute or convalescent COVID-19. The sample consisted of peripheral blood. The DNA for the CDR3 is TGTGCCAGCAGCGAAAGAGCGGAGATCTACAATGAGCAGTTCTTC. It specifies CASSERAEIYNEQFF.